This section outlines one T cell receptor beta chain sequence together with its context. Germline lookup yields CDR1 LNHDA and CDR2 SQIVND (reference sequence). With 10 bases clipped from V and 0 bases from J, the junction kept 11 bases outside the gene matches. The CDR3 length is 16 residues. Original processing notes: Cell counts per sample came from amplifying reference gene primers. Repertoires were generated with immunoSEQ multiplex PCR, while TCRdb's copy carries only in-frame clones and drops some. That table is the source of V, J and clone size, and D and trimming were worked out from the DNA. The sample lists more than 25,000 clones; 90% were seen once. This sample is part of a study of blood T cell repertoires in COVID-19.

The sample taken for sequencing was peripheral blood. This chain joins TRBV19 and TRBJ2-3; 9 bases line up with TRBD2. The source of this sequence is a man between 65 and 79 years old with active or convalescent COVID-19. CDR3 coding DNA: TGTGCCACCCAGATGGGAGCGGGGGGAAGCACAGATACGCAGTATTTT. Residues: CATQMGAGGSTDTQYF.